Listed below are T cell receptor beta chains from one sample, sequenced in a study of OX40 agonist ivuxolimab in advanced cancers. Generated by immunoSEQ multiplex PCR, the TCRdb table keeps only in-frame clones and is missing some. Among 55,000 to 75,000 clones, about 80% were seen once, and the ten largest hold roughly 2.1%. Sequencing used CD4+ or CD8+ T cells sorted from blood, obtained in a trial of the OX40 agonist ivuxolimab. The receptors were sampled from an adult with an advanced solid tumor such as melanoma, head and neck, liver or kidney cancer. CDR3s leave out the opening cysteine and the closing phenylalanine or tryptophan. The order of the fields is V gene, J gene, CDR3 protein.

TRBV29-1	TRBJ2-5	SVGSVAGETQY
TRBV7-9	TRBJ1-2	ASSLPGPNYGYT
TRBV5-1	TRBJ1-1	ASSPVASGHTEAF
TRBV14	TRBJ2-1	ASSQNHGLAGGVEQF
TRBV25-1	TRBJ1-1	ASSEAGDTEAF
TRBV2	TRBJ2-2	ASRRSGLTGELF
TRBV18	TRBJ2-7	ASSLIPGTDSYEQY
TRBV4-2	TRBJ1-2	ASSQEGDRGQGGYT
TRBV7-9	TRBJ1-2	ASSTDRGPRYGYT
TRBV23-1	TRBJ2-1	ATHPRGDEQF
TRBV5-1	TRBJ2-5	ASSYVESTYQETQY
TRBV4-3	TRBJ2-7	ASSQHRGSVEQY
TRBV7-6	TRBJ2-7	ASSLDHGSYEQY
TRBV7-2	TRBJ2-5	ASSLAGGQETQY
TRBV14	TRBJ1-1	ASSQLQITEAF
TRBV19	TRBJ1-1	ASSIQTRRNTEAF
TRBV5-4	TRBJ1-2	ASSFETEPNYGYT
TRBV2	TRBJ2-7	ASRPRDRSYEQY
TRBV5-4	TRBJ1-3	ASSWGGGGISGNTIY
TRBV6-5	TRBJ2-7	ASSSWTSATYEQY
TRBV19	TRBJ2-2	ATGTFNTGELF
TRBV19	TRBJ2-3	ASSINTLGTDTQY
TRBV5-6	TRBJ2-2	ASSFGGATGELF
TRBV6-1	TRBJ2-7	ASSDPGQGSYEQY